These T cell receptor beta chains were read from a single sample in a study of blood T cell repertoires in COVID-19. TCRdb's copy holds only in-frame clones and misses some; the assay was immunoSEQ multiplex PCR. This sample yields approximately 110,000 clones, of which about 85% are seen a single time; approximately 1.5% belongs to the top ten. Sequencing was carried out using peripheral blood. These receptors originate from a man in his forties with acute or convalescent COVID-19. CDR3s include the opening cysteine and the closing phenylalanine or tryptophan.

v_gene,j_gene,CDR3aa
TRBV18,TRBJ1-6,CASSPFKSGSPLHF
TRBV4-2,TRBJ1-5,CASSQGRQPHQPQHF
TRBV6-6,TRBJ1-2,CASSLTVSGTMDYGYTF
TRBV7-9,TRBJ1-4,CASSPGATNEKLFF
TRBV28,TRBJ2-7,CASTTTYEQYF
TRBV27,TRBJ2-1,CASSGTGVLEQFF
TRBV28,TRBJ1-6,CASSLSGGSPYNSPLHF
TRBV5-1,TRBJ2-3,CASTDTGVRADTQYF
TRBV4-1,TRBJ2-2,CASSQEQGRNTGELFF
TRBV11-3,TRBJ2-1,CASSLDTSGESYNEQFF
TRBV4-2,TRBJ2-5,CASSPGIVGETQYF
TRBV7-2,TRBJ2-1,CASSTYSGGAYNEQFF
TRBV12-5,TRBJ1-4,CASGPDILKGATNEKLFF
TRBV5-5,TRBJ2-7,CASSLARGAGGLYEQYF
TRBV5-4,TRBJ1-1,CASKEGQGLNTEAFF
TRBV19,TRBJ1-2,CASSTRQGTGYTF
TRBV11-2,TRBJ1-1,CASSLGQPNTEAFF
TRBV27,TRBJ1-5,CASSRREYQPQHF
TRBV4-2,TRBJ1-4,CASSQDLKAGEEKLFF
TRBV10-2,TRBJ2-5,CARGTDSSQETQYF
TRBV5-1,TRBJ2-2,CASSHYFDRLTGELFF
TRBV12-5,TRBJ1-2,CASGPALENGYTF
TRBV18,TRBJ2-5,CASSVGLAGETQYF
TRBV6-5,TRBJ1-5,CASSYSWGGNQPQHF
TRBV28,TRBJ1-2,CASSPRQAHYGYTF
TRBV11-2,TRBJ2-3,CASSLGLSTNTQYF
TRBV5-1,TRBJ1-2,CASSLRRGVFDGYTF
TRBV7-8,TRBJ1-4,CASSIAGGSEKLFF
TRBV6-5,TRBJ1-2,CASSYRRDEGGYTF
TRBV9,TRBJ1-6,CASSPGQSRNSPLHF
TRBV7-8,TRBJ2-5,CASSNGQGQETQYF
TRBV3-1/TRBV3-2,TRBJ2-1,CASSLTGGFYNEQFF
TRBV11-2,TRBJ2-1,CASRSGQDWNEQFF
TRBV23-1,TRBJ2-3,CASSQNGLAGGPGCADTQYF
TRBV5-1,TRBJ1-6,CASSLDSPPSTLHF
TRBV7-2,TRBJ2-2,CASSLAGLAGGSGELFF
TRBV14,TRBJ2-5,CASSQGARGVRQYF
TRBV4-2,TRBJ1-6,CASSQGKTGYKAPLHF
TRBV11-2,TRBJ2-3,CASSGLAGGTDTQYF
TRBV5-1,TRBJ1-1,CASSLVGGLNTEAFF
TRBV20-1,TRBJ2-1,CSASLGIAGGLGNEQFF
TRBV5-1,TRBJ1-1,CASSGISGQQNTEAFF
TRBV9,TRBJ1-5,CASSITGGDQPQHF
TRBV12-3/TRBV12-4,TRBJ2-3,CASRKLSDTQYF
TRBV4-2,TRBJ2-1,CASSQDWTSGGAWNEQFF
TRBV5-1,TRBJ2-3,CASSLTTDTQYF
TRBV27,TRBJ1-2,CASGGLNYGYTF
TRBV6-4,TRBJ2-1,CASSVVGGSEQFF
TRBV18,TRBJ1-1,CASSPRNLLGNTEAFF
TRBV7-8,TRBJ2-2,CASSLRDYTGELFF